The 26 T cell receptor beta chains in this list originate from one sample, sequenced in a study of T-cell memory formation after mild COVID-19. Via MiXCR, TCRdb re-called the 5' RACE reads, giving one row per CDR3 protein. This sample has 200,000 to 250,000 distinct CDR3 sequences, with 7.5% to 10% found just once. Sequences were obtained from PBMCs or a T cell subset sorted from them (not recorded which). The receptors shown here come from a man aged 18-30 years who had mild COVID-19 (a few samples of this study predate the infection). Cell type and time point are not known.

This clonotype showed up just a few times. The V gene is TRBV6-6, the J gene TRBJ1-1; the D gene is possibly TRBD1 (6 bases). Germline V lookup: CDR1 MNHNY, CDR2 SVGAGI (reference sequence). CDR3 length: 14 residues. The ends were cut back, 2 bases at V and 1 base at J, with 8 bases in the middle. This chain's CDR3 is CASSYPDRNTEAFF. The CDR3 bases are TGTGCCAGCAGTTACCCGGACAGGAACACTGAAGCTTTCTTT.

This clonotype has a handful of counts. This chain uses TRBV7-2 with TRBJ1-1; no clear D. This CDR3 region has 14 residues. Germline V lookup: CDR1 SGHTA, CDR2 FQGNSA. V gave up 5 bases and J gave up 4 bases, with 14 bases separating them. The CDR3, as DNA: TGTGCCAGCAGCGCCCACATGTGGGGCACTGAAGCTTTCTTT. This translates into CASSAHMWGTEAFF.

The CDR3 protein is CASSLASGVRYEQYF. The CDR3 DNA reads as TGTGCCAGCAGCTTAGCAAGCGGCGTGCGCTACGAGCAGTACTTC. The chain uses TRBV7-2 and TRBJ2-7, with TRBD2 as a possible D gene (5 bases). CDR3 length: 15 residues. Trimming took 0 bases from V and 3 from J, leaving 12 bases between them. CDR1 is SGHTA and CDR2 is FQGNSA in the germline V gene.

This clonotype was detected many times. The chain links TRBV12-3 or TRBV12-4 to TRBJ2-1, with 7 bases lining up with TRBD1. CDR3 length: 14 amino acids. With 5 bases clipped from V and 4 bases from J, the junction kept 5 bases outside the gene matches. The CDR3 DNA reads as TGTGCCAGCAGTAACAGCAGGGGGTACAATGAGCAGTTCTTC. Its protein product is CASSNSRGYNEQFF.

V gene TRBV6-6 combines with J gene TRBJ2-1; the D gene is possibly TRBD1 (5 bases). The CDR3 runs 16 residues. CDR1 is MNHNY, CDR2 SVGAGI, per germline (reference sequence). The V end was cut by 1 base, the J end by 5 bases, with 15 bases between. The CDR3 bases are TGTGCCAGCAGTTACTTCCAGGGATATGGGGACAATGAGCAGTTCTTC. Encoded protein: CASSYFQGYGDNEQFF.

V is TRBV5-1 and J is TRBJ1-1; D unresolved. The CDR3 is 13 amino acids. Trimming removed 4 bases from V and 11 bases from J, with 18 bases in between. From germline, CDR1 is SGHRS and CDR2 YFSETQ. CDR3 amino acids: CASSPGSQVGAFF. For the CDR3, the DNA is TGCGCCAGCAGCCCCGGTTCCCAAGTCGGGGCTTTCTTT.

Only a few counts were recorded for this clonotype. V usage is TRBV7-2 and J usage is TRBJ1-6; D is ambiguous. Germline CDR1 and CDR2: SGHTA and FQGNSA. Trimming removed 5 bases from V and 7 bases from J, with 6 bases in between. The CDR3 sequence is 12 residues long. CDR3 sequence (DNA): TGTGCCAGCAGCCGGATCAATTCACCCCTCCACTTT. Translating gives CASSRINSPLHF.

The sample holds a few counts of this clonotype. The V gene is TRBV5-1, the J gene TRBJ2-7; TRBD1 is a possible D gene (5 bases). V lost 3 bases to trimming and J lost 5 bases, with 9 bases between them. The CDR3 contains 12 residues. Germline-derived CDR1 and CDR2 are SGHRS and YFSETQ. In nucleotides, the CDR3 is TGCGCCAGCAGCTACCAGGGAAACGAGCAGTACTTC. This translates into CASSYQGNEQYF.

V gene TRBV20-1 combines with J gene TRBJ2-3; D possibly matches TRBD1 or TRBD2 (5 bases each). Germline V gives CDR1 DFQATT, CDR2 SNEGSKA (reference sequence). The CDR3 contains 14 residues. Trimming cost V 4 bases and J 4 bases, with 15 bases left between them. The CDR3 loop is CSAKGTFVSDTQYF. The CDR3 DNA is TGCAGTGCTAAAGGGACCTTCGTGTCAGATACGCAGTATTTT.

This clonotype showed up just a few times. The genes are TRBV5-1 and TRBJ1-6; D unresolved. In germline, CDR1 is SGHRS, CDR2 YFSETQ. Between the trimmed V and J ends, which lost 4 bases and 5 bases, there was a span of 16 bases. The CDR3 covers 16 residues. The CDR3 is CASSENRLSNNSPLHF. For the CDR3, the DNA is TGCGCCAGCAGCGAGAACAGACTTTCTAATAATTCACCCCTCCACTTT.

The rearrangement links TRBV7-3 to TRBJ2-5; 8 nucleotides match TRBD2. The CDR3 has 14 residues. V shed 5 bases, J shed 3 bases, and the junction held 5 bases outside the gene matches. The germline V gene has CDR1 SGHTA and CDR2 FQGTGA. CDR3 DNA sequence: TGTGCCAGCAGCGCTAGCGGGTGGGAAGAGACCCAGTACTTC. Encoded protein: CASSASGWEETQYF.

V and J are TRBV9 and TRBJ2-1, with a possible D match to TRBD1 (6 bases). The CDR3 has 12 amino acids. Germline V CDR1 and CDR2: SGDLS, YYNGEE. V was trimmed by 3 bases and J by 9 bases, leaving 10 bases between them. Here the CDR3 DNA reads TGTGCCAGCAGCGGTCTAGGGGGTGAGCAGTTCTTC. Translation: CASSGLGGEQFF.

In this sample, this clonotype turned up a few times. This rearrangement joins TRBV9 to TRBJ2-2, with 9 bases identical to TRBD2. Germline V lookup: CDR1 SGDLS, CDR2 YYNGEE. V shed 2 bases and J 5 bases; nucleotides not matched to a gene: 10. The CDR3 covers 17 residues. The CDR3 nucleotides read TGTGCCAGCAGCGTTGGCGGGGGGGCAATGTATACCGGGGAGCTGTTTTTT. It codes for CASSVGGGAMYTGELFF.

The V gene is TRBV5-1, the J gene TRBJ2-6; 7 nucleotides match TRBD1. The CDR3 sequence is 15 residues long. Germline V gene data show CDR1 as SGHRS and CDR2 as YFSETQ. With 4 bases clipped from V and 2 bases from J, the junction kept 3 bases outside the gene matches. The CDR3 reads CASSGTGAGANVLTF. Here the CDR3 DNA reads TGCGCCAGCAGCGGAACAGGGGCTGGGGCCAACGTCCTGACTTTC.

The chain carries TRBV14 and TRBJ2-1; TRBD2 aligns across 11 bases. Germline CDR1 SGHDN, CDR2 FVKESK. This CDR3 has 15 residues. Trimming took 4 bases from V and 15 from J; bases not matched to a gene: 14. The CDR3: CASSRGTSGNQRRFF. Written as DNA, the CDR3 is TGTGCCAGCAGCCGGGGGACTAGCGGTAACCAGAGGCGGTTCTTC.

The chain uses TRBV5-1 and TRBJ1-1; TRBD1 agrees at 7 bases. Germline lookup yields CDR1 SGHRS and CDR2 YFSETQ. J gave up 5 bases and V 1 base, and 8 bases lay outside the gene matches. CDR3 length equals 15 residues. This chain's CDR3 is CASSLTGAVGTEAFF. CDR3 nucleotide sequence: TGCGCCAGCAGCTTGACAGGGGCCGTAGGGACTGAAGCTTTCTTT.

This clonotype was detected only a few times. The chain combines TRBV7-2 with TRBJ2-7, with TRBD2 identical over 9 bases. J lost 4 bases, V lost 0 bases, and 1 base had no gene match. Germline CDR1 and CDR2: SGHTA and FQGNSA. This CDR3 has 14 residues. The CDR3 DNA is TGTGCCAGCAGCTTAGCTGCGGGGGGGTACGAGCAGTACGTC. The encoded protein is CASSLAAGGYEQYV.

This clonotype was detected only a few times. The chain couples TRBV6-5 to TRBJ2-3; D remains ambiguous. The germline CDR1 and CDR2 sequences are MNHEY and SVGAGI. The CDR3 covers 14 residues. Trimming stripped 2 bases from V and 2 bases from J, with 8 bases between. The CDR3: CASSYGRYTDTQYF. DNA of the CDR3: TGTGCCAGCAGTTACGGGCGGTACACAGATACGCAGTATTTT.

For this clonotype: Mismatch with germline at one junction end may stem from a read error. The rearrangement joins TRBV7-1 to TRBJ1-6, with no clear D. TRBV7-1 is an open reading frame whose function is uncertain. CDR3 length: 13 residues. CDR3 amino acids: CASSTIGHSPLLF. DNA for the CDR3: TGTGCCAGCAGCACAATCGGGCATTCACCCCTCCTCTTT.

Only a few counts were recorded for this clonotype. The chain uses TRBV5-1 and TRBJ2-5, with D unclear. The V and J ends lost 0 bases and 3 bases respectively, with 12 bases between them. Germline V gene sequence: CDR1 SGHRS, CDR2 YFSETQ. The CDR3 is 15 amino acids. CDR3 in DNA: TGCGCCAGCAGCTTGGAGTGGGGTGGGGAAGAGACCCAGTACTTC. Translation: CASSLEWGGEETQYF.

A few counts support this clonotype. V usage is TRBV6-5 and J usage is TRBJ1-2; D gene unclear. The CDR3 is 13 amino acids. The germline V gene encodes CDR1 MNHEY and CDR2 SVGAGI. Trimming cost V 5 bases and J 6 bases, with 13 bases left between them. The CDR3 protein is CASSPGSRNGYTF. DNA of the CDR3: TGTGCCAGCAGTCCCGGGTCCCGGAATGGCTACACCTTC.

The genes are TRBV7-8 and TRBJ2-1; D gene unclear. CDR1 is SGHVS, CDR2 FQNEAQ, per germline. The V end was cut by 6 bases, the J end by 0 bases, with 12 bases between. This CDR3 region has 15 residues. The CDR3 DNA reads TGTGCCAGCAGTTCTAGTGTTGTCTCCTACAATGAGCAGTTCTTC. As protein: CASSSSVVSYNEQFF.

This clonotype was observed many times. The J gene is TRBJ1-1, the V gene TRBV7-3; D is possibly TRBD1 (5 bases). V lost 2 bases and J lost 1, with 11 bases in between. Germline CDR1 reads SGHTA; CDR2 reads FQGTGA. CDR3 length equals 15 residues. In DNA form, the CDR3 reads TGTGCCAGCAGCTTATCGGCGGGGGGGAACACTGAAGCTTTCTTT. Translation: CASSLSAGGNTEAFF.

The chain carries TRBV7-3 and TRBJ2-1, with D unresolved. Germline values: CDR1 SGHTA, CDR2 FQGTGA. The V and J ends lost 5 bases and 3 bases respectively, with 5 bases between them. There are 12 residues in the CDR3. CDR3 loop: CASSRIYNEQFF. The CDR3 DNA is TGTGCCAGCAGCCGAATCTACAATGAGCAGTTCTTC. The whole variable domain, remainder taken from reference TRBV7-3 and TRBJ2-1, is GAGVSQTPSNKVTEKGKYVELRCDPISGHTALYWYRQSLGQGPEFLIYFQGTGAADDSGLPNDRFFAVRPEGSVSTLKIQRTERGDSAVYLCASSRIYNEQFFGPGTRLTVL.

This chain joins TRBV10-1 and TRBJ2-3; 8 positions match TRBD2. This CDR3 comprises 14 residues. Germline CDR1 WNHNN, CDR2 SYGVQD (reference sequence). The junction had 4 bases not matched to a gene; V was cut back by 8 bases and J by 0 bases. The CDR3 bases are TGCGCCAGCTCCGCGGGGGGAAGCACAGATACGCAGTATTTT. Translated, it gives CASSAGGSTDTQYF.

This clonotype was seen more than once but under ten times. The chain's CDR3 is CASGLGPYQETQYF. The DNA for the CDR3 is TGTGCTAGTGGTTTGGGTCCGTACCAAGAGACCCAGTACTTC. V and J are TRBV12-5 and TRBJ2-5; D gene uncertain. The V and J ends lost 1 base and 0 bases respectively, with 6 bases between them. This CDR3 has 14 amino acids. CDR1 and CDR2 (germline): LGHNT, FRNRAP.